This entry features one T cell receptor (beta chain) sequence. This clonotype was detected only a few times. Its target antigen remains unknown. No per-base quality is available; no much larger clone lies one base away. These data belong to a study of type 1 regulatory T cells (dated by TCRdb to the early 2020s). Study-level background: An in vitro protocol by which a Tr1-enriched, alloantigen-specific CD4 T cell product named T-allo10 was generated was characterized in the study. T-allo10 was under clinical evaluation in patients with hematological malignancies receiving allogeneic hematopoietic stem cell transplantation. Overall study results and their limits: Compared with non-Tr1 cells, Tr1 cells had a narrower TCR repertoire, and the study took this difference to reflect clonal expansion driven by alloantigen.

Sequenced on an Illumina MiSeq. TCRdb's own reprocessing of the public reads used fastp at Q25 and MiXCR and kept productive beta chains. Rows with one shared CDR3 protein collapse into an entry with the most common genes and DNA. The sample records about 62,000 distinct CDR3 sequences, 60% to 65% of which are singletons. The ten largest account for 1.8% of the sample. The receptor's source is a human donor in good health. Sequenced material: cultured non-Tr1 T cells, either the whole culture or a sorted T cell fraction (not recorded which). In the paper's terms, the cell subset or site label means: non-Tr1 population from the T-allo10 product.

The CDR3 reads as follows: CSVASGIVYEQFF. The DNA sequence follows: TGCAGCGTTGCTAGCGGGATTGTCTATGAGCAGTTCTTC. The sequence is built from TRBV29-1 and TRBJ2-1, with 9 bases in between that match TRBD2. From its cysteine to its phenylalanine, the CDR3 spans 13 amino acids. This entry keeps only the CDR3 DNA: 39 bases, framed from base 1. As encoded in the germline V gene, CDR1 is SQVTM while CDR2 is ANQGSEA. V ends up 4 bases short and J 8 bases short, with an unmatched junction base count of 6.